The rows below give T cell receptor beta chains drawn from one sample of a study of human T cells and chemical hapten exposure. TCRdb redid the calling of the 5' RACE reads with MiXCR, one entry per CDR3 protein. In the table there are about 140,000 distinct CDR3 sequences, roughly 4% of which are singletons. These receptor sequences come from a female donor in good health. Each CDR3 is given with its conserved first and last residue. The D gene is left open where the match is weak. A row's size may be missing; if present it is once, few, many or a size class.

J: TRBJ1-4; size: many; D: TRBD1; V: TRBV14; CDR3: CASSHGTDEKLFF; DNA: TGTGCCAGCAGCCATGGGACAGATGAAAAACTGTTTTTT
J: TRBJ1-5; size: many; D: -; V: TRBV20-1; CDR3: CSAAQGRGNQPQHF; DNA: TGCAGTGCTGCTCAGGGTCGGGGCAATCAGCCCCAGCATTTT
J: TRBJ1-5; size: many; D: TRBD1; V: TRBV7-2; CDR3: CASSPEGTVSNQPQHF; DNA: TGTGCCAGCAGCCCCGAAGGGACAGTTAGCAATCAGCCCCAGCATTTT
J: TRBJ2-7; size: many; D: -; V: TRBV12-3/TRBV12-4; CDR3: CASRGAHEQYF; DNA: TGTGCCAGCAGGGGGGCTCACGAGCAGTACTTC
J: TRBJ2-3; size: many; D: -; V: TRBV11-2; CDR3: CASSPFTVRGTQYF; DNA: TGTGCCAGCAGCCCGTTTACCGTAAGGGGTACGCAGTATTTT
J: TRBJ1-4; size: few; D: -; V: TRBV7-9; CDR3: CASGMPATNEKLFF; DNA: TGTGCCAGCGGGATGCCGGCAACTAATGAAAAACTGTTTTTT
J: TRBJ2-2; size: many; D: TRBD2; V: TRBV4-2; CDR3: CASSRGLGPNTGELFF; DNA: TGTGCCAGCAGCCGGGGACTAGGACCGAACACCGGGGAGCTGTTTTTT
J: TRBJ2-2; size: many; D: -; V: TRBV11-2; CDR3: CASNKGRGATGELFF; DNA: TGTGCCAGCAACAAGGGCAGGGGGGCCACCGGGGAGCTGTTTTTT
J: TRBJ2-3; size: many; D: -; V: TRBV2; CDR3: CASTWDFTTTDTQYF; DNA: TGTGCCAGTACTTGGGACTTTACTACTACAGATACGCAGTATTTT
J: TRBJ2-3; size: many; D: -; V: TRBV6-5; CDR3: CASRRGSTDTQYF; DNA: TGTGCCAGCAGGAGGGGTAGCACAGATACGCAGTATTTT
J: TRBJ2-1; size: many; D: -; V: TRBV12-3/TRBV12-4; CDR3: CASSPRRAELKQFF; DNA: TGTGCCAGCAGCCCCCGTCGGGCCGAGCTGAAGCAGTTCTTC
J: TRBJ2-5; size: many; D: -; V: TRBV25-1; CDR3: CASSESDAGTISETQYF; DNA: TGTGCCAGCAGTGAATCGGATGCGGGGACGATAAGTGAGACCCAGTACTTC
J: TRBJ1-1; size: many; D: -; V: TRBV18; CDR3: CASSQGTEAFF; DNA: TGTGCCAGCTCTCAGGGGACTGAAGCTTTCTTT
J: TRBJ1-2; size: -; D: -; V: TRBV20-1; CDR3: CSARLGGNYGYTF; DNA: TGCAGTGCTCGTCTGGGAGGCAACTATGGCTACACCTTC
J: TRBJ1-2; size: many; D: -; V: TRBV6-6; CDR3: CASAPQAKLNYGYTF; DNA: TGTGCCAGCGCTCCCCAGGCGAAGCTAAACTATGGCTACACCTTC
J: TRBJ2-7; size: many; D: -; V: TRBV9; CDR3: CASSPRQGQYEQYF; DNA: TGTGCCAGCAGCCCCCGCCAGGGCCAATACGAGCAGTACTTC
J: TRBJ1-5; size: many; D: TRBD1; V: TRBV28; CDR3: CASSFPTGGAGQPQHF; DNA: TGTGCCAGCAGTTTCCCGACAGGGGGCGCGGGTCAGCCCCAGCATTTT
J: TRBJ2-1; size: many; D: -; V: TRBV29-1; CDR3: CSVVGGGGLSYNEQFF; DNA: TGCAGCGTTGTGGGGGGTGGGGGCTTGTCCTACAATGAGCAGTTCTTC
J: TRBJ2-7; size: many; D: -; V: TRBV6-5; CDR3: CASSPGAGDPLSYEQYF; DNA: TGTGCCAGCAGCCCAGGGGCCGGGGATCCACTCTCCTACGAGCAGTACTTC
J: TRBJ2-1; size: many; D: TRBD1; V: TRBV3-1; CDR3: CASSQDPTGGRDEQFF; DNA: TGTGCCAGCAGCCAAGATCCCACAGGGGGCAGGGATGAGCAGTTCTTC